Presented here are 30 T cell receptor beta chains from one specimen sequenced in a study of blood T cells in healthy people across ages. Then a second PCR, running roughly 7 to 11 cycles, was carried out with a sample-barcoded 5' primer and a J-beta primer mix. A single record per CDR3 protein comes from TCRdb applying MiXCR to the 5' RACE reads. The sample consists of around 1,800,000 distinct CDR3 sequences, about two fifths of them appearing once. The sequenced sample consisted of blood. All receptors come from a human donor in good health.

Comment on this clonotype: The junction departs from the called germline gene at one end, perhaps through a read error. The chain's CDR3 is CSSNTRGGLGAPPHF. In DNA form, the CDR3 reads TGCTCCAGCAACACTCGAGGGGGATTAGGGGCACCCCCCCACTTT. V usage is TRBV5-1 and J usage is TRBJ1-6; D might be TRBD1 (6 bases). CDR3 length: 15 amino acids. CDR1 is SGHRS, CDR2 YFSETQ, per germline. Filled out from reference TRBV5-1 and TRBJ1-6, the complete variable domain reads KAGVTQTPRYLIKTRGQQVTLSCSPISGHRSVSWYQQTPGQGLQFLFEYFSETQRNKGNFPGRFSGRQFSNSRSEMNVSTLELGDSALYLCSSNTRGGLGAPPHFGNGTRLTVT.

The chain combines TRBV29-1 with TRBJ2-5; tentative D call: TRBD1 (6 bases). Germline lookup yields CDR1 SQVTM and CDR2 ANQGSEA. The CDR3 is made up of 12 amino acids. Trimming cost V 6 bases and J 8 bases, with 16 bases left between them. This CDR3 is CSVYRAGDTQYF. The CDR3, as DNA: TGCAGCGTCTACAGGGCCGGGGATACCCAGTACTTC. Variable domain in full (rest from reference TRBV29-1 and TRBJ2-5): SAVISQKPSRDICQRGTSLTIQCQVDSQVTMMFWYRQQPGQSLTLIATANQGSEATYESGFVIDKFPISRPNLTFSTLTVSNMSPEDSSIYLCSVYRAGDTQYFGPGTRLLVL.

There are a few counts of this clonotype. The chain carries TRBV5-1 and TRBJ2-3, with D possibly matching TRBD1 (6 bases). This CDR3 region has 14 residues. V lost 4 bases to trimming and J lost 6 bases, with 15 bases between them. Germline CDR1 is SGHRS and CDR2 is YFSETQ. For the CDR3, the DNA is TGCGCCAGCAGCCCCGACAGGTCCGGGGATACGCAGTATTTT. This sequence encodes CASSPDRSGDTQYF.

The chain links TRBV7-9 to TRBJ1-4; D gene uncertain. The germline gives CDR1 SEHNR, CDR2 FQNEAQ (reference sequence). The CDR3 runs to 17 residues. Trimming cost V 1 base and J 2 bases, with 14 bases left between them. The CDR3 DNA sequence: TGTGCCAGCAGCTTAGGAAGGACCCCCGGTACTAATGAAAAACTGTTTTTT. This codes for CASSLGRTPGTNEKLFF.

The CDR3 nucleotides are TGTGCCAGCAGCCAGAAGCGGGGGGGCGGTGAGACCCAGTACTTC. Its protein is CASSQKRGGGETQYF. V usage is TRBV3-1 and J usage is TRBJ2-5; 10 positions agree with TRBD2. Germline lookup yields CDR1 LGHDT and CDR2 YNNKEL (reference sequence). The CDR3 has 15 amino acids. The ends lost 3 bases at V and 5 bases at J; junction bases unmatched: 6.

This chain joins TRBV4-3 and TRBJ2-7; tentative D call: TRBD2 (6 bases). The germline V and J ends were trimmed by 0 bases and 3 bases, with 12 bases remaining between them. Germline V gene lookup returns CDR1 LGHNA and CDR2 YSLEER. This CDR3 is 15 amino acids long. In DNA, the CDR3 is TGCGCCAGCAGCCAAGATTTTTTCGGGGGCTACGAGCAGTACTTC. Translated, it gives CASSQDFFGGYEQYF.

This chain uses TRBV5-1 with TRBJ2-7, with a tentative D call TRBD1 (5 bases). CDR3 length: 12 residues. CDR1 SGHRS and CDR2 YFSETQ come from the germline V gene. V was trimmed by 4 bases and J by 6 bases, leaving 11 bases between them. Here the CDR3 DNA reads TGCGCCAGCAGCGTCTCTGGGGCCGAGCAGTACTTC. Its translation is CASSVSGAEQYF.

This rearrangement joins TRBV14 to TRBJ1-2; 8 bases map to TRBD1. V was clipped by 2 bases and J by 8 bases; unmatched bases: 13. The germline CDR1 and CDR2 sequences are SGHDN and FVKESK. The CDR3 totals 16 residues. CDR3 DNA sequence: TGTGCCAGCAGCCAAACCGGGACAGGAATTTTGTCAGGCTACACCTTC. It yields the protein CASSQTGTGILSGYTF. The whole variable domain, remainder taken from reference TRBV14 and TRBJ1-2, is EAGVTQFPSHSVIEKGQTVTLRCDPISGHDNLYWYRRVMGKEIKFLLHFVKESKQDESGMPNNRFLAERTGGTYSTLKVQPAELEDSGVYFCASSQTGTGILSGYTFGSGTRLTVV.

This chain joins TRBV3-1 and TRBJ1-5; D remains ambiguous. The CDR3 length is 15 residues. V was clipped by 1 base and J by 3 bases, with 10 bases between them. Germline-derived CDR1 and CDR2 are LGHDT and YNNKEL (reference sequence). CDR3 coding DNA: TGTGCCAGCAGCCAAGGACCATCCTACAATCAGCCCCAGCATTTT. It encodes CASSQGPSYNQPQHF.

This clonotype occurred a few times. The chain links TRBV7-9 to TRBJ2-5; 7 positions match TRBD1. This CDR3 region has 17 residues. CDR1 and CDR2 from the germline V gene are SEHNR and FQNEAQ (reference sequence). J gave up 0 bases and V 7 bases, and 14 bases lay outside the gene matches. The CDR3 DNA reads TGTGCCAGCACCCTATTAAGCCCAACAGGGGACCAAGAGACCCAGTACTTC. Protein product: CASTLLSPTGDQETQYF. Full variable domain (outside the CDR3, taken from reference TRBV7-9 and TRBJ2-5): DTGVSQNPRHKITKRGQNVTFRCDPISEHNRLYWYRQTLGQGPEFLTYFQNEAQLEKSRLLSDRFSAERPKGSFSTLEIQRTEQGDSAMYLCASTLLSPTGDQETQYFGPGTRLLVL.

This clonotype was observed a few times. The CDR3 DNA sequence: TGTGCCAGCACGGCGACTAGCGGGAGGGAGGAGCAGTTCTTC. Amino acid sequence: CASTATSGREEQFF. V is TRBV2 and J is TRBJ2-1; 14 positions agree with TRBD2. This CDR3 comprises 14 residues. Germline-derived CDR1 and CDR2 are SNHLY and FYNNEI. J gave up 10 bases and V 7 bases, and 6 bases lay outside the gene matches.

The chain has TRBV29-1 and TRBJ2-1, with 8 bases lining up with TRBD1. Germline V lookup: CDR1 SQVTM, CDR2 ANQGSEA. The CDR3 consists of 13 residues. Losses at the gene ends were 4 bases for V and 8 bases for J; bases not matched to a gene: 7. The CDR3 DNA reads TGCAGCGTTGTGGAACAGGGGGTGGATGAGCAGTTCTTC. Translation: CSVVEQGVDEQFF.

This clonotype was detected only once. This chain links TRBV12-3 or TRBV12-4 with TRBJ2-1, with 11 bases fitting TRBD2. Trimming took 5 bases from V and 10 from J; bases not matched to a gene: 7. This CDR3 comprises 14 residues. The CDR3: CASSHSGGATEQFF. The CDR3 DNA reads as TGTGCCAGCAGTCATAGCGGGGGGGCAACGGAGCAGTTCTTC.

This clonotype was counted a few times. The chain couples TRBV6-5 to TRBJ1-2; D not certain. This CDR3 is 13 amino acids long. With 5 bases removed from V and 7 bases from J, the gap between germline ends came to 14 bases. The germline V gene has CDR1 MNHEY and CDR2 SVGAGI. CDR3 DNA sequence: TGTGCCAGCAGTCCCAAGGCGTTTGGTGGCTACACCTTC. Translation: CASSPKAFGGYTF.

This clonotype was picked up a small number of times. The chain links TRBV6-6 to TRBJ1-4; TRBD1 might be the D (5 bases). V was cut by 8 bases and J by 0 bases, with 13 bases left in between. CDR1 MNHNY and CDR2 SVGAGI come from the germline V gene (reference sequence). This CDR3 comprises 15 residues. The CDR3 DNA reads as TGTGCCAGCGGGGGGTGGGTGTCAACTAATGAAAAACTGTTTTTT. It is translated as CASGGWVSTNEKLFF.

J is TRBJ1-2 and V is TRBV9, with D unclear. Trimming took 0 bases from V and 3 from J, leaving 9 bases between them. Germline V gene lookup returns CDR1 SGDLS and CDR2 YYNGEE. CDR3 size: 14 residues. The CDR3 sequence: CASSVAQADYGYTF. For the CDR3, the DNA is TGTGCCAGCAGCGTAGCCCAGGCGGACTATGGCTACACCTTC.

This clonotype has a handful of counts. V usage is TRBV12-3 or TRBV12-4 and J usage is TRBJ2-1; D unclear. The V and J ends lost 2 bases and 8 bases respectively, with 13 bases between them. The CDR3 runs 14 residues. The CDR3 bases are TGTGCCAGCAGTTTACGGGTCGGTGGGTATGAGCAGTTCTTC. Its translation: CASSLRVGGYEQFF.

This chain uses TRBV7-2 with TRBJ2-1; TRBD2 matches 14 bases. The CDR3 has 17 amino acids. V lost 5 bases, J lost 5 bases, and 8 bases stayed unmatched. Germline lookup yields CDR1 SGHTA and CDR2 FQGNSA. This CDR3 reads CASSPGLAGGADNEQFF. The CDR3 DNA reads TGTGCCAGCAGCCCCGGACTAGCGGGGGGCGCTGACAATGAGCAGTTCTTC.

The chain links TRBV4-1 to TRBJ2-4; D is possibly TRBD1 (5 bases). Germline V gives CDR1 MGHRA, CDR2 YSYEKL. V was clipped by 1 base and J by 13 bases, with 14 bases between them. This CDR3 contains 13 residues. The CDR3 protein is CASSQVGAGEQYF. CDR3 sequence (DNA): TGCGCCAGCAGCCAAGTTGGGGCAGGAGAGCAGTACTTC.

V usage is TRBV27 and J usage is TRBJ2-1; the D gene is possibly TRBD2 (6 bases). This CDR3 spans 14 amino acids. The V and J ends lost 6 bases and 6 bases respectively, with 15 bases between them. Germline CDR1 is MNHEY and CDR2 is SMNVEV (reference sequence). The CDR3 DNA reads TGTGCCAGCAGCCGGAGCGGGTCCGGCAATGAGCAGTTCTTC. Its translation is CASSRSGSGNEQFF.

This clonotype was observed many times. This sequence joins TRBV10-3 and TRBJ2-7; a weak D match, TRBD1 (5 bases). V was shortened by 8 bases and J by 0 bases, with 14 bases between the two germline ends. This CDR3 is built from 14 residues. Per germline, CDR1 ENHRY and CDR2 SYGVKD. This chain's CDR3 is CAIGITRGSYEQYF. Written as DNA, the CDR3 is TGTGCCATCGGTATTACAAGGGGCTCCTACGAGCAGTACTTC.

The chain joins TRBV12-3 or TRBV12-4 to TRBJ1-1; no firm D call. V lost 6 bases and J 0 bases, leaving 11 bases between the germline ends. This CDR3 has 14 residues. CDR3 DNA sequence: TGTGCCAGCAGCCACGACGAAATGAACACTGAAGCTTTCTTT. This sequence encodes CASSHDEMNTEAFF.

V gene TRBV20-1 combines with J gene TRBJ2-5, with unresolved D. The J call may be in error: the DNA end matches TRBJ2-7 better. Germline V gene sequence: CDR1 DFQATT, CDR2 SNEGSKA (reference sequence). This CDR3 region has 13 residues. CDR3 nucleotides: TGCAGTGCGTTCCCGGACGGTCTTGGCGAGCAGTACTTC. This codes for CSAFPDGLGEQYF.

This chain uses TRBV7-2 with TRBJ2-3; 8 positions match TRBD2. The germline V gene has CDR1 SGHTA and CDR2 FQGNSA. This CDR3 is built from 15 residues. Trimming at V came to 4 bases and at J to 6 bases, leaving 9 bases not matched to a gene. CDR3 sequence reads: CASSSQRGPEDTQYF. DNA of the CDR3: TGTGCCAGCAGCTCCCAGCGGGGGCCGGAGGATACGCAGTATTTT.

J is TRBJ2-7 and V is TRBV7-9; a possible D gene is TRBD1 (6 bases). Germline V gene lookup returns CDR1 SEHNR and CDR2 FQNEAQ (reference sequence). V was shortened by 3 bases and J by 7 bases, with 16 bases between the two germline ends. The CDR3 totals 14 residues. Written as DNA, the CDR3 is TGTGCCAGCAGCTTGGACAGTGAGGGGTTAGAGCAGTACTTC. Protein sequence: CASSLDSEGLEQYF.

The gene calls are TRBV25-1 and TRBJ1-6; D unclear. Germline V gene lookup returns CDR1 MGHDK and CDR2 SYGVNS. This CDR3 region has 15 residues. Trimming removed 2 bases from V and 9 bases from J, with 14 bases in between. The CDR3 protein is CASSEMEWLGSPLHF. In nucleotides, the CDR3 is TGTGCCAGCAGTGAAATGGAGTGGTTAGGTTCACCCCTCCACTTT.

This chain links TRBV6-5 with TRBJ2-3; 7 positions match TRBD2. This CDR3 comprises 14 residues. V lost 5 bases and J lost 6; bases outside the gene matches: 8. Looked up from germline, CDR1 is MNHEY and CDR2 is SVGAGI. The CDR3 nucleotides read TGTGCCAGCAGTGCCAGGACTAGTAGGGATACGCAGTATTTT. Encoded protein: CASSARTSRDTQYF.

This clonotype was seen a handful of times. The chain couples TRBV25-1 to TRBJ1-5; 9 bases fit TRBD1. Germline CDR1 is MGHDK and CDR2 is SYGVNS. V lost 4 bases and J lost 4; bases outside the gene matches: 8. This CDR3 has 16 amino acids. The DNA for the CDR3 is TGTGCCAGCAGTGCCGCCGGACAGGGGCTAAATCAGCCCCAGCATTTT. This translates into CASSAAGQGLNQPQHF.

This clonotype was detected only a few times. The chain is built from TRBV12-3 or TRBV12-4 and TRBJ2-5; 8 bases line up with TRBD2. This CDR3 is built from 14 residues. Trimming at V came to 6 bases and at J to 3 bases, leaving 6 bases not matched to a gene. The CDR3 coding sequence is TGTGCCAGCAGGCCAGCGGGGGCGGAAGAGACCCAGTACTTC. The encoded protein is CASRPAGAEETQYF.

The chain couples TRBV9 to TRBJ2-7, with 12 bases that match TRBD1. The ends lost 2 bases at V and 7 bases at J; junction bases unmatched: 10. CDR1 is SGDLS and CDR2 is YYNGEE in the germline V gene. This CDR3 is built from 16 residues. The CDR3 DNA sequence: TGTGCCAGCAGCGTGGGTACGGGACAGGGGGCGCGTGAGCAGTACTTC. This gives the protein CASSVGTGQGAREQYF.